Sequencing of this TCR beta chain was carried out in a study of lymphopenia after photon versus proton radiotherapy. General study results and limits: After the lymphocyte nadir, photon-treated repertoires showed oligoclonal expansion, especially of CD8+ Temra cells.

On this clone: What it recognizes is unknown.

Produced via immunoSEQ multiplex PCR; TCRdb's table is partial and in-frame only. This table has 30,000 to 40,000 clones, under 90% appearing once. The length of the CDR3 is 15 residues. Germline V CDR1 and CDR2: SQVTM, ANQGSEA. V lost 7 bases, J lost 0 bases, and 18 bases lay in between. This sequence originates from a woman in her 70s with pancreatic cancer. The sample was peripheral blood, taken from a patient treated with proton-based radiotherapy. The V gene is TRBV29-1, the J gene TRBJ1-2, with D maybe TRBD1 (5 bases). The CDR3, as DNA: TGCAGCGCATCCGACACGGGGGGGTCTAACTATGGCTACACCTTC. Its translation is CSASDTGGSNYGYTF.